Listed here are 28 T cell receptor beta chains from one sample, sequenced in a study of PD-L1 blockade in urothelial cancer. The method was immunoSEQ multiplex PCR; TCRdb's version includes in-frame clones alone and lacks a portion of them. The table lists about 52,000 clones, over 75% of them singletons. Sequenced material: PBMCs, taken around atezolizumab (anti-PD-L1) treatment. These receptors all stem from a man between 35 and 55 years old with urothelial cancer.

The rearrangement uses TRBV6-1 and TRBJ1-5; D perhaps matches TRBD1 (5 bases). The CDR3 sequence is 14 residues long. Germline V gives CDR1 MNHNS, CDR2 SASEGT. V lost 7 bases, J lost 7 bases, and 17 bases lay in between. CDR3 in amino acids: CASTLAGLRQPQHF. The CDR3 bases are TGTGCCAGCACCCTGGCAGGGTTAAGGCAGCCCCAGCATTTT.

V is TRBV30 and J is TRBJ2-5; a possible D gene is TRBD1 (5 bases). Trimming stripped 4 bases from V and 1 base from J, with 7 bases between. The CDR3 is 12 amino acids. The germline CDR1 and CDR2 sequences are GTSNPN and SVGIG (reference sequence). In nucleotides, the CDR3 is TGTGCCTGGACCAGGGTCCAAGAGACCCAGTACTTC. It codes for CAWTRVQETQYF.

This clone was observed a few times. This chain links TRBV19 with TRBJ2-1, with TRBD2 identical over 11 bases. J was trimmed by 8 bases and V by 7 bases; bases with no gene match: 10. Per germline, CDR1 LNHDA and CDR2 SQIVND (reference sequence). The CDR3 length is 15 residues. CDR3 coding DNA: TGTGCCAGTAATGGTCTAGCGGGAGGATCGGATGAGCAGTTCTTC. As protein: CASNGLAGGSDEQFF.

The CDR3 coding sequence is TGCGCCAGTGGACAGACGATGAACACTGAAGCTTTCTTT. Amino acids: CASGQTMNTEAFF. V is TRBV5-1 and J is TRBJ1-1, with D possibly matching TRBD1 (6 bases). Between the trimmed V and J ends, which lost 8 bases and 0 bases, there was a span of 11 bases. Germline V gene sequence: CDR1 SGHRS, CDR2 YFSETQ. The CDR3 loop spans 13 amino acids.

This chain connects TRBV19 to TRBJ1-4, with a possible D match to TRBD1 (5 bases). The germline V gene has CDR1 LNHDA and CDR2 SQIVND (reference sequence). The CDR3 is 11 amino acids. Trimming stripped 6 bases from V and 10 bases from J, with 9 bases between. The CDR3 nucleotides read TGTGCCAGTAGGGGGCACGGAAAACTGTTTTTT. The encoded protein is CASRGHGKLFF.

The chain joins TRBV7-3 to TRBJ1-1, with a tentative D call TRBD1 (5 bases). Germline V CDR1 and CDR2: SGHTA, FQGTGA. The CDR3 loop spans 15 amino acids. The germline V and J ends were trimmed by 0 bases and 1 base, with 9 bases remaining between them. This CDR3 reads CASSLTRTGNTEAFF. Written as DNA, the CDR3 is TGTGCCAGCAGCTTAACTCGAACAGGGAACACTGAAGCTTTCTTT.

This chain uses TRBV5-1 with TRBJ1-1; D gene uncertain. CDR1 is SGHRS and CDR2 is YFSETQ in the germline V gene. The V and J ends lost 4 bases and 5 bases respectively, with 9 bases between them. This CDR3 region has 12 residues. The CDR3 protein is CASSRGGTEAFF. Written as DNA, the CDR3 is TGCGCCAGCAGCCGAGGAGGGACTGAAGCTTTCTTT.

The rearrangement links TRBV30 to TRBJ2-7; 7 nucleotides line up with TRBD2. This CDR3 spans 13 amino acids. Germline V lookup: CDR1 GTSNPN, CDR2 SVGIG (reference sequence). J lost 3 bases, V lost 3 bases, and 5 bases had no gene match. This CDR3 reads CAWRAAGLYEQYF. In nucleotides, the CDR3 is TGTGCCTGGAGGGCAGCGGGGCTCTACGAGCAGTACTTC. The full variable domain, completed using reference TRBV30 and TRBJ2-7, is SQTIHQWPATLVQPVGSPLSLECTVEGTSNPNLYWYRQAAGRGLQLLFYSVGIGQISSEVPQNLSASRPQDRQFILSSKKLLLSDSGFYLCAWRAAGLYEQYFGPGTRLTVT.

The V and J genes are TRBV5-3 and TRBJ1-3; D is possibly TRBD1 (6 bases). TRBV5-3 is flagged as an ORF with uncertain function. The CDR3 spans 15 residues. V gave up 2 bases and J gave up 0 bases, with 9 bases separating them. In DNA form, the CDR3 reads TGTGCCAGAAGCTTTTCCAGGGGCTCTGGAAACACCATATATTTT. This codes for CARSFSRGSGNTIYF.

There are a few counts of this clone. The V and J genes are TRBV7-9 and TRBJ1-2, with 9 positions matching TRBD1. This CDR3 has 16 amino acids. V dropped 3 bases and J dropped 5; count of bases not matched to a gene: 10. Germline V gene lookup returns CDR1 SEHNR and CDR2 FQNEAQ (reference sequence). CDR3 in DNA: TGTGCCAGCAGCTTTCCGGGACAGGGTGGCGGTTATGGCTACACCTTC. This codes for CASSFPGQGGGYGYTF.

This clone was seen only a few times. The chain carries TRBV28 and TRBJ1-1; no firm D call. CDR1 is MDHEN and CDR2 is SYDVKM in the germline V gene. The CDR3 is made up of 16 amino acids. Trimming pared 6 bases from V and 6 bases from J, leaving 23 bases between. This CDR3 reads CASSQEPYTRGPEAFF. In DNA form, the CDR3 reads TGTGCCAGCAGCCAGGAGCCATATACACGGGGTCCTGAAGCTTTCTTT.

The chain uses TRBV7-9 and TRBJ2-5, with TRBD2 identical over 9 bases. Germline lookup yields CDR1 SEHNR and CDR2 FQNEAQ (reference sequence). V lost 5 bases and J lost 5; bases outside the gene matches: 3. This CDR3 is 13 amino acids long. The CDR3 DNA sequence: TGTGCCAGCAGCCTGACTAGCGGCGAGACCCAGTACTTC. Amino acid sequence: CASSLTSGETQYF. The complete variable domain, with remaining parts taken from reference TRBV7-9 and TRBJ2-5, reads DTGVSQNPRHKITKRGQNVTFRCDPISEHNRLYWYRQTLGQGPEFLTYFQNEAQLEKSRLLSDRFSAERPKGSFSTLEIQRTEQGDSAMYLCASSLTSGETQYFGPGTRLLVL.

There are a few counts of this clone. This chain connects TRBV10-3 to TRBJ1-2, with D possibly TRBD1 on 6 matching bases. CDR1 and CDR2 (germline): ENHRY, SYGVKD. V shed 5 bases and J shed 5 bases, with 21 bases lying between them. CDR3 size: 16 residues. CDR3 in amino acids: CAISTIRGKGGYGYTF. The CDR3 DNA sequence: TGTGCCATCAGTACTATTAGGGGGAAAGGAGGTTATGGCTACACCTTC.

The V gene is TRBV5-6, the J gene TRBJ2-1; tentatively, D is TRBD2 (6 bases). Germline values: CDR1 SGHDT, CDR2 YYEEEE. V lost 6 bases and J 2 bases, leaving 12 bases between the germline ends. There are 14 residues in the CDR3. This CDR3 is CASKSGQAYNEQFF. CDR3 in DNA: TGTGCCAGCAAGAGCGGGCAGGCCTACAATGAGCAGTTCTTC. Full variable domain (remainder filled in from reference TRBV5-6 and TRBJ2-1): DAGVTQSPTHLIKTRGQQVTLRCSPKSGHDTVSWYQQALGQGPQFIFQYYEEEERQRGNFPDRFSGHQFPNYSSELNVNALLLGDSALYLCASKSGQAYNEQFFGPGTRLTVL.

In its sample, this clone was seen once. The chain links TRBV7-3 to TRBJ2-1, with 10 nucleotides matching TRBD2. V lost 1 base, J lost 7 bases, and 7 bases stayed unmatched. The germline V gene has CDR1 SGHTA and CDR2 FQGTGA. This CDR3 spans 16 amino acids. For the CDR3, the DNA is TGTGCCAGCAGCTTAAAGTCTAGCGGGAGTCAAAATGAGCAGTTCTTC. Translated, it gives CASSLKSSGSQNEQFF.

In this sample, this clone turned up once. V and J are TRBV28 and TRBJ2-3; D is possibly TRBD1 (5 bases). CDR3 size: 14 residues. V was cut by 6 bases and J by 2 bases, with 12 bases left in between. From germline, CDR1 is MDHEN and CDR2 SYDVKM. Written as DNA, the CDR3 is TGTGCCAGCAGATTCGGCAGGGCCACAGATACGCAGTATTTT. It translates to CASRFGRATDTQYF.

The V and J genes are TRBV6-5 and TRBJ1-2; D not resolved. Trimming took 6 bases from V and 7 from J, leaving 21 bases between them. Germline V gene data show CDR1 as MNHEY and CDR2 as SVGAGI. The CDR3 spans 15 residues. CDR3 region: CASREGPLTTFGYTF. The CDR3 bases are TGTGCCAGCAGGGAGGGTCCATTAACTACGTTTGGCTACACCTTC.

The chain is built from TRBV4-2 and TRBJ2-1, with 9 nucleotides matching TRBD2. Trimming removed 7 bases from V and 6 bases from J; junction bases left unmatched: 10. The CDR3 is 15 residues long. Germline V gene data show CDR1 as LGHNA and CDR2 as YNFKEQ. The CDR3 region has the DNA TGTGCCAGCACCCGGCGGGAGGGCGGGGTCAATGAGCAGTTCTTC. Amino acid sequence: CASTRREGGVNEQFF.

The chain carries TRBV4-1 and TRBJ2-2, with D possibly being TRBD2 (5 bases). This CDR3 has 12 residues. V was clipped by 4 bases and J by 6 bases, with 6 bases between them. Germline lookup yields CDR1 MGHRA and CDR2 YSYEKL. Here the CDR3 reads CASSRGSGELFF. In DNA, the CDR3 is TGCGCCAGCAGCCGAGGGTCCGGGGAGCTGTTTTTT.

The chain combines TRBV10-3 with TRBJ2-7; the match to TRBD2 covers 9 bases. The CDR3 is 15 residues long. The germline CDR1 and CDR2 sequences are ENHRY and SYGVKD. The V gene end was trimmed by 3 bases and the J gene end by 4 bases; junction bases not matched to a gene: 7. This chain's CDR3 is CAISDYSGRRYEQYF. Written as DNA, the CDR3 is TGTGCCATCAGTGATTATAGCGGGAGAAGATACGAGCAGTACTTC.

The count of this clone is one. The V and J genes are TRBV30 and TRBJ2-3, with 8 nucleotides matching TRBD2. The CDR3 loop spans 14 amino acids. CDR1 GTSNPN and CDR2 SVGIG come from the germline V gene (reference sequence). V shed 3 bases and J 5 bases; nucleotides not matched to a gene: 7. CDR3 nucleotides: TGTGCCTGGAGCGGGACTAGTCTCCTAGATACGCAGTATTTT. It is translated as CAWSGTSLLDTQYF. Full variable domain (outside the CDR3, taken from reference TRBV30 and TRBJ2-3): SQTIHQWPATLVQPVGSPLSLECTVEGTSNPNLYWYRQAAGRGLQLLFYSVGIGQISSEVPQNLSASRPQDRQFILSSKKLLLSDSGFYLCAWSGTSLLDTQYFGPGTRLTVL.

This chain links TRBV27 with TRBJ2-7; TRBD2 is a possible D gene (6 bases). Trimming shortened V by 4 bases and J by 7 bases, and 17 bases separated the two germline ends. The CDR3 is 14 amino acids. The germline gives CDR1 MNHEY, CDR2 SMNVEV (reference sequence). The CDR3 here is CASSSSEGRREQYF. The CDR3 DNA sequence: TGTGCCAGCAGTTCCTCGGAGGGCCGAAGGGAGCAGTACTTC.

The chain links TRBV28 to TRBJ1-5; no definite D call. V was shortened by 5 bases and J by 5 bases, with 10 bases between the two germline ends. The CDR3 is made up of 13 amino acids. Germline CDR1 is MDHEN and CDR2 is SYDVKM. Written as DNA, the CDR3 is TGTGCCAGCAGTCCTTATATAGATCAGCCCCAGCATTTT. Translated, it gives CASSPYIDQPQHF.

This clone was observed a few times. The J gene is TRBJ1-2, the V gene TRBV15, with 9 bases lining up with TRBD1. V gave up 5 bases and J gave up 8 bases; unmatched junction bases: 9. CDR1 and CDR2 from the germline V gene are LNHNV and YYDKDF (reference sequence). The CDR3 runs to 14 residues. The CDR3 sequence is CATSFRTGEGGYTF. Written as DNA, the CDR3 is TGTGCCACCAGCTTCAGGACAGGGGAGGGAGGCTACACCTTC.

The rearrangement uses TRBV14 and TRBJ2-7; 7 nucleotides align to TRBD1. The CDR3 sequence is 16 residues long. Per germline, CDR1 SGHDN and CDR2 FVKESK. Trimming removed 4 bases from V and 4 bases from J; junction bases left unmatched: 13. CDR3 nucleotide sequence: TGTGCCAGCAGCCGACGACCGGGACAGCACCAGTACGAGCAGTACTTC. This translates into CASSRRPGQHQYEQYF.

The V call is TRBV18, the J call TRBJ2-2; D is perhaps TRBD1 (6 bases). The germline V gene has CDR1 KGHSH and CDR2 LQKENI. The CDR3 runs to 15 residues. Trimming stripped 2 bases from V and 0 bases from J, with 7 bases between. In nucleotides, the CDR3 is TGTGCCAGCTCACCAAGGACAGCGAACACCGGGGAGCTGTTTTTT. It codes for CASSPRTANTGELFF. Using reference TRBV18 and TRBJ2-2 for the parts outside the CDR3, the full variable domain is NAGVMQNPRHLVRRRGQEARLRCSPMKGHSHVYWYRQLPEEGLKFMVYLQKENIIDESGMPKERFSAEFPKEGPSILRIQQVVRGDSAAYFCASSPRTANTGELFFGEGSRLTVL.

This chain joins TRBV28 and TRBJ2-1; D ambiguous. With 5 bases removed from V and 8 bases from J, the gap between germline ends came to 13 bases. The CDR3 spans 13 residues. CDR1 is MDHEN and CDR2 is SYDVKM in the germline V gene. The CDR3 loop reads CASSGPPNYEQFF. CDR3 coding DNA: TGTGCCAGCAGTGGGCCCCCAAATTATGAGCAGTTCTTC.

The genes are TRBV6-6 and TRBJ2-1, with TRBD2 identical over 13 bases. J gave up 9 bases and V 8 bases, and 7 bases lay outside the gene matches. This CDR3 has 14 residues. The germline V gene has CDR1 MNHNY and CDR2 SVGAGI (reference sequence). As DNA, the CDR3 is TGTGCCAGCGTCACTAGCGGGAGGGCCTCTGAGCAGTTCTTC. This codes for CASVTSGRASEQFF.